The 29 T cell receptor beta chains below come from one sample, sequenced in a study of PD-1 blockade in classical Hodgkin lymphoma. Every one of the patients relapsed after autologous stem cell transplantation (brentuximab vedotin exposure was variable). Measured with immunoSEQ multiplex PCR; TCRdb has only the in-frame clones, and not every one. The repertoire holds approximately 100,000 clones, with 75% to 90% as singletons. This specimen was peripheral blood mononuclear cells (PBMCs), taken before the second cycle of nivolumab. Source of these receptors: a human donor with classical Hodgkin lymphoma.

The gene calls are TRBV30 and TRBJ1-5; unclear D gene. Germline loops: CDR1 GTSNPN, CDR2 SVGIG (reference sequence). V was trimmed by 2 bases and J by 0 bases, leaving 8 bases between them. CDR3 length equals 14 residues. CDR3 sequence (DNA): TGTGCCTGGAGTCCTCCCCATAGCAATCAGCCCCAGCATTTT. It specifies CAWSPPHSNQPQHF.

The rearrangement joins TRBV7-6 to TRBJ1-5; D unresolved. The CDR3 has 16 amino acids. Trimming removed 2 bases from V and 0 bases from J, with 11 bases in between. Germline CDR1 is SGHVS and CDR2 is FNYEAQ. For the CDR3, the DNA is TGTGCCAGCAGCTTAACTCGGGAAACTAGCAATCAGCCCCAGCATTTT. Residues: CASSLTRETSNQPQHF.

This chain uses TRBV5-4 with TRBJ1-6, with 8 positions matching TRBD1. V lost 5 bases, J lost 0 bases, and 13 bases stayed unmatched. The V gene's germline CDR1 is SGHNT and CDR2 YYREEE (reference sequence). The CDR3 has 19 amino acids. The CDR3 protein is CASSSAGGDRFSYNSPLHF. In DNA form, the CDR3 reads TGTGCCAGCAGTTCCGCAGGGGGCGACCGGTTCTCCTATAATTCACCCCTCCACTTT.

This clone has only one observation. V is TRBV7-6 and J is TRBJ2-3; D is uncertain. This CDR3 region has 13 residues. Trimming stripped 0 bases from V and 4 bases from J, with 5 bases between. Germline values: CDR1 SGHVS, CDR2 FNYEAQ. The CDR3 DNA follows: TGTGCCAGCAGCTTAGCGTCCGCAGATACGCAGTATTTT. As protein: CASSLASADTQYF. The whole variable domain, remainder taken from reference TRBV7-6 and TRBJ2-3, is GAGVSQSPRYKVTKRGQDVALRCDPISGHVSLYWYRQALGQGPEFLTYFNYEAQQDKSGLPNDRFSAERPEGSISTLTIQRTEQRDSAMYRCASSLASADTQYFGPGTRLTVL.

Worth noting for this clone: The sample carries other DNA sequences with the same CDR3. CDR3 sequence reads: CAWSADRGYEQYF. Here the CDR3 DNA reads TGTGCCTGGAGTGCCGATAGGGGCTACGAGCAGTACTTC. The chain links TRBV30 to TRBJ2-7; a weak D match, TRBD1 (5 bases). This CDR3 comprises 13 residues. Trimming left V 1 base short and J 3 bases short, with 10 bases between. Per germline, CDR1 GTSNPN and CDR2 SVGIG (reference sequence).

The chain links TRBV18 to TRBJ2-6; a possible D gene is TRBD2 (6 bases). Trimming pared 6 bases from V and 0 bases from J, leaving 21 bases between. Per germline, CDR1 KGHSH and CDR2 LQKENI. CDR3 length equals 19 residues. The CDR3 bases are TGTGCCAGCTCTCCCGGAGCATTCGGGGGTCCCTCTGGGGCCAACGTCCTGACTTTC. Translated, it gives CASSPGAFGGPSGANVLTF. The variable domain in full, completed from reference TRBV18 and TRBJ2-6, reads NAGVMQNPRHLVRRRGQEARLRCSPMKGHSHVYWYRQLPEEGLKFMVYLQKENIIDESGMPKERFSAEFPKEGPSILRIQQVVRGDSAAYFCASSPGAFGGPSGANVLTFGAGSRLTVL.

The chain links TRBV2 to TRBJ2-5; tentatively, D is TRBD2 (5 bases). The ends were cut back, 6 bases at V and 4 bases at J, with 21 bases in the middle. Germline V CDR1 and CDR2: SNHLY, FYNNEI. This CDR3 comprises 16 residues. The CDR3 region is CASSPLIGVASETQYF. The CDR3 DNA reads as TGTGCCAGCAGCCCCCTAATCGGAGTAGCGTCAGAGACCCAGTACTTC. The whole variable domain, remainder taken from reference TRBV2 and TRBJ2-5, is EPEVTQTPSHQVTQMGQEVILRCVPISNHLYFYWYRQILGQKVEFLVSFYNNEISEKSEIFDDQFSVERPDGSNFTLKIRSTKLEDSAMYFCASSPLIGVASETQYFGPGTRLLVL.

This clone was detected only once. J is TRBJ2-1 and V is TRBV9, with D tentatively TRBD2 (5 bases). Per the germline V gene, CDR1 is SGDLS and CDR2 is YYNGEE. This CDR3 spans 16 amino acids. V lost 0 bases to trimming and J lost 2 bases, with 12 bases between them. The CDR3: CASSVGLLAPYNEQFF. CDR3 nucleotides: TGTGCCAGCAGCGTAGGGTTGCTAGCCCCCTACAATGAGCAGTTCTTC. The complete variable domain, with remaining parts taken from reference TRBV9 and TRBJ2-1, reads DSGVTQTPKHLITATGQRVTLRCSPRSGDLSVYWYQQSLDQGLQFLIQYYNGEERAKGNILERFSAQQFPDLHSELNLSSLELGDSALYFCASSVGLLAPYNEQFFGPGTRLTVL.

CDR3 coding DNA: TGCAGCACGGGACAGGGGGCTAGCACAGATACGCAGTATTTT. Translating gives CSTGQGASTDTQYF. This chain connects TRBV29-1 to TRBJ2-3, with 12 bases that match TRBD1. The trim removed 8 bases at V and 0 bases at J, leaving 3 bases unmatched. Per germline, CDR1 SQVTM and CDR2 ANQGSEA. The CDR3 has 14 residues.

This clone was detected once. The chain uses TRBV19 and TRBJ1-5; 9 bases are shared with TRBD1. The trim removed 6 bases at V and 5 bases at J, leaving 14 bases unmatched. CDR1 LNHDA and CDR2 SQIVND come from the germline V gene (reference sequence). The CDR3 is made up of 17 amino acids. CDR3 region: CASSPQGGTGSYQPQHF. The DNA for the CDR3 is TGTGCCAGTAGCCCCCAGGGGGGGACAGGGTCGTATCAGCCCCAGCATTTT.

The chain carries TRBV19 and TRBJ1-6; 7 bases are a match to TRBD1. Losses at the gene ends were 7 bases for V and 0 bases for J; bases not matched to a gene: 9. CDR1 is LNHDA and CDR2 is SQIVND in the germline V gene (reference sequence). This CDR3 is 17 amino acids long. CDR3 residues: CASTTGTASSYNSPLHF. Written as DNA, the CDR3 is TGTGCCAGTACAACCGGGACAGCGAGCTCCTATAATTCACCCCTCCACTTT. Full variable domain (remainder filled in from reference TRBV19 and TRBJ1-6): DGGITQSPKYLFRKEGQNVTLSCEQNLNHDAMYWYRQDPGQGLRLIYYSQIVNDFQKGDIAEGYSVSREKKESFPLTVTSAQKNPTAFYLCASTTGTASSYNSPLHFGNGTRLTVT.

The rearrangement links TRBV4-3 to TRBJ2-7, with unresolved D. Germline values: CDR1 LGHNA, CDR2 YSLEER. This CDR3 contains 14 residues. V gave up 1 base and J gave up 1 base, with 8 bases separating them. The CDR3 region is CASSQALGSYEQYF. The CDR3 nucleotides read TGCGCCAGCAGCCAAGCCCTTGGGTCCTACGAGCAGTACTTC.

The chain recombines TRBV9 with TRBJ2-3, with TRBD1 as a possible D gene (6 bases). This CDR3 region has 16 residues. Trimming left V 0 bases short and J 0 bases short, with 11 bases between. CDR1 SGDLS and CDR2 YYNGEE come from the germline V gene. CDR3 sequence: CASSVAGALSTDTQYF. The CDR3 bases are TGTGCCAGCAGCGTAGCAGGGGCCTTAAGCACAGATACGCAGTATTTT.

The DNA for the CDR3 is TGTGCCAGCAGCTTACGGACAGGGGGAGTCGGGGAGCTGTTTTTT. The encoded protein is CASSLRTGGVGELFF. The rearrangement links TRBV7-8 to TRBJ2-2; the match to TRBD1 covers 10 bases. The length of the CDR3 is 15 residues. J was trimmed by 7 bases and V by 2 bases; bases with no gene match: 4. The germline V gene has CDR1 SGHVS and CDR2 FQNEAQ.

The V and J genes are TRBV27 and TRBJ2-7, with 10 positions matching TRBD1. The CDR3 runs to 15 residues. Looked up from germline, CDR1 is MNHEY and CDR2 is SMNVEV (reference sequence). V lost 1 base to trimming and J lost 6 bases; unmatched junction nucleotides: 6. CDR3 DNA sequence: TGTGCCAGCAGTTTATGGGGGACAGGGGAGGGCGAGCAGTACTTC. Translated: CASSLWGTGEGEQYF.

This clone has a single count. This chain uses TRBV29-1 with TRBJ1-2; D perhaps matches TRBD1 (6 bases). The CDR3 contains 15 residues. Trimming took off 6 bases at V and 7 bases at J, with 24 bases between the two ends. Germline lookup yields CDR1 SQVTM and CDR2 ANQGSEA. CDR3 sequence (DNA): TGCAGCGTCCGGAGCCTACAGGGAGTGCCGGGTGGCTACACCTTC. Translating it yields CSVRSLQGVPGGYTF.

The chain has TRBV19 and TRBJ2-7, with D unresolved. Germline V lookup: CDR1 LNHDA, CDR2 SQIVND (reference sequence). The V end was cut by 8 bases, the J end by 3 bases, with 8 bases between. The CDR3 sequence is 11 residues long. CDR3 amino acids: CASPNSYEQYF. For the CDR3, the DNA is TGTGCCAGTCCAAACAGCTACGAGCAGTACTTC.

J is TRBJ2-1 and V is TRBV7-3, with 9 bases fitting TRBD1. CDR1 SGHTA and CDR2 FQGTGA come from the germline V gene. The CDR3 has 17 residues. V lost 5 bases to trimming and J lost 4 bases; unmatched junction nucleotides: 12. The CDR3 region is CASSNRDRVVGYNEQFF. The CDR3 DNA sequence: TGTGCCAGCAGCAACAGGGACAGGGTTGTCGGGTACAATGAGCAGTTCTTC.

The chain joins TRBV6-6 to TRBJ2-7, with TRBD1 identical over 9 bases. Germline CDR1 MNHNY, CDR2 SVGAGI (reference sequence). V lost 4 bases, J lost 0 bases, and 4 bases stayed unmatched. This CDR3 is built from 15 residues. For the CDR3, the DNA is TGTGCCAGCAGTTCCGGGACAGGGATCTCCTACGAGCAGTACTTC. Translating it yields CASSSGTGISYEQYF.

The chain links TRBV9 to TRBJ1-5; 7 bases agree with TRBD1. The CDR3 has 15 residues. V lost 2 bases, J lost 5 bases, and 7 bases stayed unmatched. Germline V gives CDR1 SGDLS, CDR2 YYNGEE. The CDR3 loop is CASSVTGESHQPQHF. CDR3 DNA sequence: TGTGCCAGCAGCGTTACAGGGGAGTCTCATCAGCCCCAGCATTTT.

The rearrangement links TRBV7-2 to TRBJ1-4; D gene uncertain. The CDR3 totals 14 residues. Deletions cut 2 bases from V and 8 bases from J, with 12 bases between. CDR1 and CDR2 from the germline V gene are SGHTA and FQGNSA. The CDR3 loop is CASSLREMEEKLFF. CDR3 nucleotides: TGTGCCAGCAGCTTAAGGGAGATGGAAGAAAAACTGTTTTTT.

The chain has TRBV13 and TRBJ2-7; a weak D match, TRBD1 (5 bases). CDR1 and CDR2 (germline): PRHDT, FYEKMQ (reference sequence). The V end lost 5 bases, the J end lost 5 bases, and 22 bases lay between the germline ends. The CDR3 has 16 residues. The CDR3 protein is CASSPPQPRDLHEQYF. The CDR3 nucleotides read TGTGCCAGCAGCCCACCTCAACCCAGGGATCTCCACGAGCAGTACTTC.

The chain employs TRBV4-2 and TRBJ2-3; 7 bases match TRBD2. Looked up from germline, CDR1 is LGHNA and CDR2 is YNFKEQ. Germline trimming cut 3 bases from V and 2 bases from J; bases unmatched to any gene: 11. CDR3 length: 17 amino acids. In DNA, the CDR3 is TGTGCCAGCAGCCAGAGGGAGGGAGCGGGACCCACAGATACGCAGTATTTT. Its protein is CASSQREGAGPTDTQYF.

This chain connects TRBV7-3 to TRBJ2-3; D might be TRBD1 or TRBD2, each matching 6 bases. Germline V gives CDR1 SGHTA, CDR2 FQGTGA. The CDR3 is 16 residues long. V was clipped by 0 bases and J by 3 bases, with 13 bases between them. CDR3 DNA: TGTGCCAGCAGCTTAACGTTAGGGGGGCCAACAGATACGCAGTATTTT. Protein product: CASSLTLGGPTDTQYF.

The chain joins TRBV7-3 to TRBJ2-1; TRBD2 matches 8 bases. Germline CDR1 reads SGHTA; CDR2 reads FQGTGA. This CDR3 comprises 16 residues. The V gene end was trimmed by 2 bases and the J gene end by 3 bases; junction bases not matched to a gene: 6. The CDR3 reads CASSLLSGGLYNEQFF. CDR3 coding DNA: TGTGCCAGCAGCTTATTATCGGGGGGGCTCTACAATGAGCAGTTCTTC.

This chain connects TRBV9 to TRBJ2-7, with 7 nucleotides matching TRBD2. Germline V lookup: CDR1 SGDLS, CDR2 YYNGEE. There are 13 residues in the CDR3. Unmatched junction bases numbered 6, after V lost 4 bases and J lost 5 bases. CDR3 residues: CASSPGGLNEQYF. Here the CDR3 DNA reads TGTGCCAGCAGCCCCGGGGGGTTGAACGAGCAGTACTTC.

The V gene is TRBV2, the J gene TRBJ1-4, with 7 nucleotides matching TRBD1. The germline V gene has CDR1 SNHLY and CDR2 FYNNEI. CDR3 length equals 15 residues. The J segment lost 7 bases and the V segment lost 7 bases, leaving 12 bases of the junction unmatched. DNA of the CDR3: TGTGCCAGCAACGATCATGGGACAGAGGGTGAAAAACTGTTTTTT. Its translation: CASNDHGTEGEKLFF.

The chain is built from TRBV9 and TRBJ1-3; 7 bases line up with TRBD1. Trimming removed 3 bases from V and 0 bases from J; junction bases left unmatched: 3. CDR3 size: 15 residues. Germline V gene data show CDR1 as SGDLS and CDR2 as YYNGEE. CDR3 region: CASSGWDSSGNTIYF. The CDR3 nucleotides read TGTGCCAGCAGCGGCTGGGACAGCTCTGGAAACACCATATATTTT.

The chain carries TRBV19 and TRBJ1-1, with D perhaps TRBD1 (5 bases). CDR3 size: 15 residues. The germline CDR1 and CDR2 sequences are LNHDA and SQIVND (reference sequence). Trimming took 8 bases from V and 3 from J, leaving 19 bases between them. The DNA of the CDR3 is TGTGCCAGTTCATGGGGACTTTCCCGGGACACTGAAGCTTTCTTT. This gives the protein CASSWGLSRDTEAFF. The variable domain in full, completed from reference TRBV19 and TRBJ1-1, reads DGGITQSPKYLFRKEGQNVTLSCEQNLNHDAMYWYRQDPGQGLRLIYYSQIVNDFQKGDIAEGYSVSREKKESFPLTVTSAQKNPTAFYLCASSWGLSRDTEAFFGQGTRLTVV.